Below, 20 T cell receptor beta chains from the same sample are listed, as sequenced in a study of shared clonotypes between healthy human individuals (TCRdb year 2020). Receptor amplification or capture employed the immunoSEQ multiplex PCR assay. TCRdb retrieved this table from immuneACCESS and kept in-frame rearrangements only. Not all clones are present; in checked studies, unresolved V genes account for under half, and no reason is known for the remainder. The sample table lists roughly 500,000 clones, 65% to 85% of them with a count of one. About 13% of the sample is in the top ten clones. The sequencing input was PBMCs. The source is a woman aged 40 to 55 in good health. Some clones in this sample may be carry-over from other donors' samples.

This clone was found once. CDR3 nucleotides: TGCGCCAGCAGTGTTAGCGGGAGAATCCATGAGCAGTTCTTC. The encoded protein is CASSVSGRIHEQFF. V usage is TRBV10-1 and J usage is TRBJ2-1; 9 nucleotides match TRBD2. In germline, CDR1 is WNHNN, CDR2 SYGVQD (reference sequence). This CDR3 has 14 amino acids. The ends lost 4 bases at V and 8 bases at J; junction bases unmatched: 6.

The V and J genes are TRBV28 and TRBJ2-7; the match to TRBD1 covers 11 bases. The CDR3 runs to 15 residues. Trimming cost V 1 base and J 5 bases; bases outside gene matches: 4. In germline, CDR1 is MDHEN, CDR2 SYDVKM. The CDR3 region has the DNA TGTGCCAGCAGTTTATCCGGGACAGGGGGGAACGAGCAGTACTTC. Its protein is CASSLSGTGGNEQYF.

For the CDR3, the DNA is TGTGCCAGCAGCCTCGCCGCGCAGGGGTCCTACAATGAGCAGTTCTTC. Translation: CASSLAAQGSYNEQFF. The J gene is TRBJ2-1, the V gene TRBV7-2, with a tentative D call TRBD1 (6 bases). There are 16 residues in the CDR3. Trimming pared 5 bases from V and 1 base from J, leaving 15 bases between. Germline CDR1 reads SGHTA; CDR2 reads FQGNSA.

Regarding this clone: Other DNA variants within this sample encode the same CDR3. The chain carries TRBV18 and TRBJ2-1; 9 bases align to TRBD2. The CDR3 spans 14 residues. From germline, CDR1 is KGHSH and CDR2 LQKENI. Trimming took 3 bases from V and 4 from J; bases not matched to a gene: 1. CDR3 bases: TGTGCCAGCTCACCGACTAGCGGTTACAATGAGCAGTTCTTC. This codes for CASSPTSGYNEQFF.

The J gene is TRBJ1-1, the V gene TRBV19; TRBD1 aligns across 9 bases. V gave up 10 bases and J gave up 0 bases; unmatched junction bases: 9. Germline CDR1 and CDR2: LNHDA and SQIVND (reference sequence). The CDR3 extends over 15 amino acids. This chain's CDR3 is CATTWTGAMNTEAFF. Written as DNA, the CDR3 is TGTGCCACGACCTGGACAGGGGCCATGAACACTGAAGCTTTCTTT.

The V call is TRBV28, the J call TRBJ1-2, with D possibly matching TRBD1 (5 bases). V dropped 6 bases and J dropped 8 bases, with 7 bases sitting between them. The CDR3 spans 10 residues. The germline gives CDR1 MDHEN, CDR2 SYDVKM. The CDR3 nucleotides are TGTGCCAGCAGGGGACTCGGCTACACCTTC. Translation: CASRGLGYTF.

This chain connects TRBV7-3 to TRBJ2-3, with a possible D match to TRBD2 (5 bases). The CDR3 spans 15 residues. Trimming removed 5 bases at V and 6 bases at J, with 18 bases between. Germline V gives CDR1 SGHTA, CDR2 FQGTGA. CDR3 coding DNA: TGTGCCAGCAGCATGAACGGGATAGCCGGGGATACGCAGTATTTT. Protein product: CASSMNGIAGDTQYF. Supplemented by reference TRBV7-3 and TRBJ2-3, the full variable domain reads GAGVSQTPSNKVTEKGKYVELRCDPISGHTALYWYRQSLGQGPEFLIYFQGTGAADDSGLPNDRFFAVRPEGSVSTLKIQRTERGDSAVYLCASSMNGIAGDTQYFGPGTRLTVL.

A word on this clone: This CDR3 is also generated by other DNA sequences in the sample. The rearrangement joins TRBV7-2 to TRBJ2-5; D is uncertain. From germline, CDR1 is SGHTA and CDR2 FQGNSA. The CDR3 sequence is 12 residues long. Trimming left V 1 base short and J 5 bases short, with 5 bases between. For the CDR3, the DNA is TGTGCCAGCAGCTTAGGGGTCGAGACCCAGTACTTC. Translation: CASSLGVETQYF.

The rearrangement links TRBV27 to TRBJ1-5; 7 bases fit TRBD1. Germline CDR1 reads MNHEY; CDR2 reads SMNVEV (reference sequence). This CDR3 region has 12 residues. Germline trimming cut 8 bases from V and 4 bases from J; bases unmatched to any gene: 2. As DNA, the CDR3 is TGTGCCAGCGGGACAGCTAATCAGCCCCAGCATTTT. It yields the protein CASGTANQPQHF.

The table lists this clone with a count of one. The genes are TRBV30 and TRBJ2-5; the D gene is possibly TRBD2 (7 bases). Per the germline V gene, CDR1 is GTSNPN and CDR2 is SVGIG (reference sequence). The CDR3 sequence is 13 residues long. Deletions cut 2 bases from V and 7 bases from J, with 14 bases between. CDR3 coding DNA: TGTGCCTGGAGTTCGGGGGGCAGGGCGACCCAGTACTTC. Its translation: CAWSSGGRATQYF.

This clone was counted at least ten times. This CDR3 is also generated by other DNA sequences in the sample. This chain's CDR3 is CASSEWPGTRNIQYF. The CDR3 DNA is TGTGCCAGCAGTGAATGGCCAGGGACGAGAAACATTCAGTACTTC. The chain couples TRBV2 to TRBJ2-4; perhaps D is TRBD1 or TRBD2 (5 bases each). Germline CDR1 is SNHLY and CDR2 is FYNNEI. Trimming shortened V by 2 bases and J by 6 bases, and 14 bases separated the two germline ends. There are 15 residues in the CDR3.

This clone was counted many times. The chain carries TRBV6-5 and TRBJ1-1; D is perhaps TRBD1 (5 bases). The germline V and J ends were trimmed by 6 bases and 7 bases, with 12 bases remaining between them. The CDR3 runs 12 residues. Germline V lookup: CDR1 MNHEY, CDR2 SVGAGI. CDR3 DNA: TGTGCCAGCAGCCAAGGGGTTTTTGAAGCTTTCTTT. Translating it yields CASSQGVFEAFF.

This clone was detected only once. Other DNA sequences in the same sample also yield this CDR3. The CDR3 region is CASSSGGAYEQYF. The CDR3 DNA is TGTGCCAGCAGTTCTGGGGGAGCCTACGAGCAGTACTTC. The chain joins TRBV27 to TRBJ2-7; the D call may be TRBD1 or TRBD2 (5 bases each). Germline CDR1 and CDR2: MNHEY and SMNVEV (reference sequence). The V end lost 4 bases, the J end lost 2 bases, and 9 bases lay between the germline ends. This CDR3 has 13 amino acids.

Concerning this clone itself: A read error likely explains this, since a far larger clone differs by one base. The sample carries other DNA sequences with the same CDR3. The chain couples TRBV5-6 to TRBJ1-2; 9 nucleotides align to TRBD1. The CDR3 consists of 16 residues. Germline V gene sequence: CDR1 SGHDT, CDR2 YYEEEE. The CDR3 DNA reads as TGTGCTAGCAGCGATTTGGGACAGGGATTGAACTATGGCTACACCTTC. It is translated as CASSDLGQGLNYGYTF.

The CDR3 coding sequence is TGTGCCTGGAGTGTCTACAGTTACACTGAAGCTTTCTTT. It codes for CAWSVYSYTEAFF. This rearrangement joins TRBV30 to TRBJ1-1; D call uncertain. CDR3 length: 13 residues. CDR1 GTSNPN and CDR2 SVGIG come from the germline V gene (reference sequence). V was trimmed by 0 bases and J by 3 bases, leaving 8 bases between them.

V is TRBV11-2 and J is TRBJ1-1; no firm D call. This CDR3 has 14 residues. Germline loops: CDR1 SGHAT, CDR2 FQNNGV. The germline V and J ends were trimmed by 5 bases and 4 bases, with 14 bases remaining between them. Here the CDR3 DNA reads TGTGCCAGCAGCCGTAGACGGACTGTCACTGAAGCTTTCTTT. Protein sequence: CASSRRRTVTEAFF.

The chain links TRBV7-3 to TRBJ2-3; D is possibly TRBD2 (6 bases). V lost 5 bases to trimming and J lost 5 bases, with 17 bases between them. Germline V gene lookup returns CDR1 SGHTA and CDR2 FQGTGA. The CDR3 loop spans 15 amino acids. The DNA for the CDR3 is TGTGCCAGCAGCACATCAGGGACCGGGGGAGATACGCAGTATTTT. This translates into CASSTSGTGGDTQYF.

In the case of this clone: A clone one base away is much larger, so this may be a read error. This chain links TRBV5-1 with TRBJ2-7; TRBD1 matches 7 bases. The CDR3 sequence is 17 residues long. Germline CDR1 is SGHRS and CDR2 is YFSETQ. CDR3 amino acids: CASSLTFQGGGSYEQHF. The CDR3 DNA reads as TGCGCCAGCAGCTTAACCTTCCAAGGGGGCGGCTCCTACGAGCAGCACTTC.

The rearrangement uses TRBV28 and TRBJ1-2, with no clear D. Germline loops: CDR1 MDHEN, CDR2 SYDVKM. The CDR3 loop spans 13 amino acids. Trimming left V 3 bases short and J 4 bases short, with 9 bases between. The DNA of the CDR3 is TGTGCCAGCAGTTTGGCCAGTTTCTATGGCTACACCTTC. This sequence encodes CASSLASFYGYTF.

The J gene is TRBJ2-5, the V gene TRBV28, with D hard to call. CDR1 and CDR2 (germline): MDHEN, SYDVKM. Trimming removed 3 bases from V and 1 base from J, with 6 bases in between. This CDR3 contains 13 residues. The CDR3 here is CASSFPPQETQYF. CDR3 bases: TGTGCCAGCAGTTTCCCACCCCAAGAGACCCAGTACTTC.